The 26 T cell receptor beta chains presented below share a single source sample, sequenced in a study of blood T cells in healthy people across ages. Then a second PCR, running about 6 to 12 cycles, was carried out with a sample-barcoded 5' primer and a J-beta primer mix. TCRdb reprocessed the 5' RACE reads via MiXCR and lists one record per CDR3 protein. The sample includes about 1 million distinct CDR3 sequences, around 27% seen only once; the top ten take around 0.75%. These sequences were also reported in another study, on T cells of mothers and their children.

Sequencing used blood. All receptors come from a girl aged 2 to 9 in good health.

V gene TRBV6-6 combines with J gene TRBJ2-7; possible D gene TRBD2, 6 bases. Per germline, CDR1 MNHNY and CDR2 SVGAGI (reference sequence). There are 13 residues in the CDR3. Trimming took off 10 bases at V and 4 bases at J, with 17 bases between the two ends. The CDR3 spells CATTGEGGYEQYF. The CDR3 DNA reads TGTGCCACCACCGGGGAAGGAGGGTACGAGCAGTACTTC.

The rearrangement joins TRBV28 to TRBJ1-4, with 8 positions matching TRBD1. The V gene end was trimmed by 5 bases and the J gene end by 1 base; junction bases not matched to a gene: 12. Germline V gives CDR1 MDHEN, CDR2 SYDVKM. This CDR3 contains 18 residues. The DNA for the CDR3 is TGTGCCAGCAGTCCAGGGGGGACAGGACCTTTAACTAATGAAAAACTGTTTTTT. Its translation: CASSPGGTGPLTNEKLFF.

This clonotype was seen a handful of times. The genes are TRBV4-1 and TRBJ2-2, with TRBD2 matching over 7 bases. Germline CDR1 is MGHRA and CDR2 is YSYEKL. The CDR3 runs 18 residues. The trim removed 1 base at V and 6 bases at J, leaving 14 bases unmatched. The CDR3 DNA sequence: TGCGCCAGCAGCCAAGGCCCCCGTGTGAGCGGGACCTCCGGGGAGCTGTTTTTT. Its protein is CASSQGPRVSGTSGELFF.

This clonotype is a singleton in its sample. The chain couples TRBV20-1 to TRBJ1-1; 10 nucleotides agree with TRBD1. J lost 3 bases, V lost 5 bases, and 9 bases had no gene match. The CDR3 is 15 residues long. Germline V gene sequence: CDR1 DFQATT, CDR2 SNEGSKA (reference sequence). DNA for the CDR3: TGCAGTGCTCTTCCCCCAGACAGGGGGCACACTGAAGCTTTCTTT. It specifies CSALPPDRGHTEAFF.

This clonotype has just a few counts. The chain is built from TRBV12-3 or TRBV12-4 and TRBJ2-3; D not certain. Trimming removed 3 bases from V and 0 bases from J, with 7 bases in between. The CDR3 totals 14 residues. In DNA, the CDR3 is TGTGCCAGCAGTTTTATCGCTAGCACAGATACGCAGTATTTT. Amino acid sequence: CASSFIASTDTQYF.

This chain uses TRBV29-1 with TRBJ2-1, with 9 nucleotides matching TRBD1. The trim removed 7 bases at V and 3 bases at J, leaving 1 base unmatched. The CDR3 spans 12 residues. Germline V gene lookup returns CDR1 SQVTM and CDR2 ANQGSEA. Here the CDR3 reads CSGQGGYNEQFF. CDR3 coding DNA: TGCAGCGGACAGGGGGGCTACAATGAGCAGTTCTTC.

The CDR3 reads CSARAVGSYEQYF. The CDR3 nucleotides read TGCAGTGCTAGAGCTGTAGGTAGTTACGAGCAGTACTTC. The chain recombines TRBV20-1 with TRBJ2-1, with D unresolved. The J call is in doubt because the DNA end fits TRBJ2-7 better. Germline V CDR1 and CDR2: DFQATT, SNEGSKA (reference sequence). The CDR3 totals 13 residues.

As regards this clonotype: A junction boundary mismatches the germline segment, possibly from a read error. The chain joins TRBV7-8 to TRBJ1-3; the D is unclear. Per germline, CDR1 SGHVS and CDR2 FQNEAQ. The CDR3 runs to 14 residues. The CDR3 loop is CASSLALSGSTIYF. Here the CDR3 DNA reads TGTGCCAGCAGCTTAGCGTTATCCGGAAGCACCATATATTTT.

The J gene is TRBJ2-5, the V gene TRBV11-3; D unclear. The better agreement between TRBJ2-1 and the DNA end casts doubt on the J call. The CDR3 is made up of 15 amino acids. Germline V lookup: CDR1 SGHNT, CDR2 YENEEA. The CDR3 here is CASSLRVGLSHEQFF. CDR3 coding DNA: TGTGCCAGCAGCTTAAGGGTCGGGTTGTCCCATGAGCAGTTCTTC.

The chain is built from TRBV29-1 and TRBJ1-1; D is unclear. Trimming removed 4 bases from V and 0 bases from J, with 9 bases in between. CDR1 and CDR2 from the germline V gene are SQVTM and ANQGSEA. This CDR3 region has 13 residues. The CDR3 DNA reads as TGCAGCGTTGTATCAGGTATGAACACTGAAGCTTTCTTT. Translation: CSVVSGMNTEAFF.

This clonotype was detected only a few times. This chain links TRBV20-1 with TRBJ1-5, with D possibly matching TRBD1 (6 bases). Trimming stripped 0 bases from V and 5 bases from J, with 11 bases between. There are 14 residues in the CDR3. CDR1 is DFQATT and CDR2 is SNEGSKA in the germline V gene (reference sequence). The DNA of the CDR3 is TGCAGTGCTAGAGAAGGGGGGTTCGATCAGCCCCAGCATTTT. Amino acids: CSAREGGFDQPQHF.

The rearrangement links TRBV20-1 to TRBJ1-1; D is perhaps TRBD1 (5 bases). Germline V gene sequence: CDR1 DFQATT, CDR2 SNEGSKA (reference sequence). The CDR3 contains 15 residues. V lost 1 base and J 6 bases, leaving 18 bases between the germline ends. For the CDR3, the DNA is TGCAGTGCTAGAGCGTGGTTTTCGGAGGGGCCTGAAGCTTTCTTT. This sequence encodes CSARAWFSEGPEAFF.

Regarding this clonotype: The germline gene is not matched at one end of the junction; a read error may be the cause. The CDR3: CASSLQGVDNEQFF. CDR3 bases: TGTGCTAGCAGCCTGCAGGGAGTGGACAATGAGCAGTTCTTC. The V gene is TRBV7-7, the J gene TRBJ2-1; the D gene could be TRBD1 or TRBD2 (5 bases each). CDR3 length: 14 amino acids. Germline V gene sequence: CDR1 SSHAT, CDR2 FNYEAQ (reference sequence).

This clonotype appeared a few times. The chain is built from TRBV28 and TRBJ2-3; 8 bases line up with TRBD2. Germline V gives CDR1 MDHEN, CDR2 SYDVKM. The CDR3 contains 18 residues. The V gene end was trimmed by 2 bases and the J gene end by 6 bases; junction bases not matched to a gene: 16. The CDR3 DNA reads TGTGCCAGCAGTTTACTTCCCGGGACTAGTATCCCTCAGGATACGCAGTATTTT. Protein product: CASSLLPGTSIPQDTQYF.

This clonotype was recorded only once. CDR3 loop: CARPGRKETQYF. CDR3 DNA: TGTGCCAGACCGGGAAGGAAAGAGACCCAGTACTTC. The gene calls are TRBV10-3 and TRBJ2-5, with D possibly being TRBD2 (5 bases). Germline values: CDR1 ENHRY, CDR2 SYGVKD. The CDR3 is made up of 12 amino acids. V shed 10 bases and J shed 3 bases, with 12 bases lying between them.

The chain combines TRBV9 with TRBJ1-2, with D hard to call. The V end was cut by 0 bases, the J end by 8 bases, with 8 bases between. CDR3 size: 12 residues. Germline CDR1 reads SGDLS; CDR2 reads YYNGEE. CDR3 region: CASSVEGWGYTF. CDR3 nucleotides: TGTGCCAGCAGCGTAGAGGGATGGGGCTACACCTTC.

V is TRBV12-3 or TRBV12-4 and J is TRBJ2-5; TRBD2 matches 7 bases. This CDR3 has 13 amino acids. Trimming took 7 bases from V and 5 from J; bases not matched to a gene: 7. CDR3 residues: CASIRRGEETQYF. DNA of the CDR3: TGTGCCAGCATCCGCCGGGGGGAGGAGACCCAGTACTTC.

Of note for this clonotype: A read error may account for a junction end that differs from germline. This rearrangement joins TRBV25-1 to TRBJ2-5, with 7 bases fitting TRBD2. CDR3 length equals 14 residues. Germline V CDR1 and CDR2: MGHDK, SYGVNS. CDR3 residues: CASSVLAVQGTQYF. In DNA form, the CDR3 reads TGTGCCAGCAGTGTGCTAGCGGTACAAGGGACCCAGTACTTC. The whole variable domain, filled in from reference TRBV25-1 and TRBJ2-5, reads EADIYQTPRYLVIGTGKKITLECSQTMGHDKMYWYQQDPGMELHLIHYSYGVNSTEKGDLSSESTVSRIRTEHFPLTLESARPSHTSQYLCASSVLAVQGTQYFGPGTRLLVL.

This clonotype was counted a few times. Here the CDR3 reads CASRISGSTDTQYF. For the CDR3, the DNA is TGTGCCAGCAGGATTAGCGGGAGCACAGATACGCAGTATTTT. V usage is TRBV6-2 or TRBV6-3 and J usage is TRBJ2-3, with TRBD2 identical over 7 bases. The CDR3 covers 14 residues. CDR1 MNHEY and CDR2 SVGEGT come from the germline V gene. The V segment lost 6 bases and the J segment 0 bases; nucleotides outside the gene matches: 3.

The chain is built from TRBV13 and TRBJ2-3, with a tentative D call TRBD1 (5 bases). The germline V gene has CDR1 PRHDT and CDR2 FYEKMQ (reference sequence). The CDR3 is 14 amino acids. V shed 4 bases and J shed 2 bases, with 10 bases lying between them. DNA of the CDR3: TGTGCCAGCAGCTCCCGACAGATCACAGATACGCAGTATTTT. As protein: CASSSRQITDTQYF. Full variable domain (outside the CDR3, taken from reference TRBV13 and TRBJ2-3): AAGVIQSPRHLIKEKRETATLKCYPIPRHDTVYWYQQGPGQDPQFLISFYEKMQSDKGSIPDRFSAQQFSDYHSELNMSSLELGDSALYFCASSSRQITDTQYFGPGTRLTVL.

This clonotype was picked up a small number of times. The rearrangement uses TRBV20-1 and TRBJ2-1; the D gene could be TRBD1 or TRBD2 (5 bases each). This CDR3 is built from 15 residues. Per germline, CDR1 DFQATT and CDR2 SNEGSKA (reference sequence). Trimming took off 5 bases at V and 3 bases at J, with 17 bases between the two ends. The CDR3 DNA follows: TGCAGTGCTCGGTCCGGGACGAGTCACTACAATGAGCAGTTCTTC. Translation gives CSARSGTSHYNEQFF.

This clonotype has a handful of counts. The V call is TRBV7-2, the J call TRBJ2-7; 9 nucleotides line up with TRBD1. The better agreement between TRBJ2-1 and the DNA end casts doubt on the J call. The CDR3 has 14 residues. Per the germline V gene, CDR1 is SGHTA and CDR2 is FQGNSA. CDR3 protein: CASSSGQGWNEQFF. As DNA, the CDR3 is TGTGCCAGCAGCTCAGGACAGGGGTGGAATGAGCAGTTCTTC.

This clonotype was observed a few times. V usage is TRBV7-9 and J usage is TRBJ1-1, with 8 bases fitting TRBD1. V lost 3 bases to trimming and J lost 3 bases; unmatched junction nucleotides: 3. Germline loops: CDR1 SEHNR, CDR2 FQNEAQ (reference sequence). CDR3 length equals 14 residues. The CDR3 spells CASSLDRADTEAFF. The CDR3 DNA follows: TGTGCCAGCAGCTTGGACAGGGCGGACACTGAAGCTTTCTTT. The whole variable domain, remainder taken from reference TRBV7-9 and TRBJ1-1, is DTGVSQNPRHKITKRGQNVTFRCDPISEHNRLYWYRQTLGQGPEFLTYFQNEAQLEKSRLLSDRFSAERPKGSFSTLEIQRTEQGDSAMYLCASSLDRADTEAFFGQGTRLTVV.

This chain links TRBV11-2 with TRBJ2-7; TRBD2 agrees at 8 bases. Germline CDR1 is SGHAT and CDR2 is FQNNGV. The CDR3 extends over 15 amino acids. Germline trimming cut 0 bases from V and 3 bases from J; bases unmatched to any gene: 4. CDR3 nucleotides: TGTGCCAGCAGCTTAGACTTAGCGGGGTTCTACGAGCAGTACTTC. Translated: CASSLDLAGFYEQYF.

The rearrangement uses TRBV7-9 and TRBJ2-6; the D is unclear. The CDR3 consists of 16 residues. Trimming removed 5 bases at V and 4 bases at J, with 15 bases between. Looked up from germline, CDR1 is SEHNR and CDR2 is FQNEAQ (reference sequence). CDR3 amino acids: CASSAQIFTGANVLTF. CDR3 nucleotides: TGTGCCAGCAGCGCCCAGATTTTTACCGGGGCCAACGTCCTGACTTTC.

This sequence joins TRBV21-1 and TRBJ2-3. TRBV21-1 is a pseudogene locus. The CDR3 spans 14 residues. CDR3 residues: CASSKGGSTDTQYF. The CDR3 bases are TGTGCCAGCAGCAAAGGCGGAAGCACAGATACGCAGTATTTT.